Given below is one T cell receptor (beta chain) in context. Its antigen remains unknown. The data were taken from a study of immune evolution from preneoplasia to lung adenocarcinoma. Broader study findings: Normal lung had highest clonality; later lesions appeared denser, more diverse. Normal lung had the highest top T cell clone frequencies.

This CDR3 comprises 13 residues. V lost 3 bases, J lost 5 bases, and 11 bases lay in between. The germline V gene has CDR1 SGDLS and CDR2 YYNGEE. The assay was immunoSEQ multiplex PCR, and TCRdb's table has in-frame clones only and misses some. The data contain several thousand clones, around 48% of them singletons. V is TRBV9 and J is TRBJ2-5; D might be TRBD1 or TRBD2, each matching 5 bases. Sequencing was carried out using FFPE normal lung tissue adjacent to the tumor. The clonotype originates from a person aged 50-59 years with lung adenocarcinoma. The CDR3 coding sequence is TGTGCCAGCAGCGGAGGGGATGGGGAGACCCAGTACTTC. This gives the protein CASSGGDGETQYF.